This entry lists 27 T cell receptor beta chains sequenced from one sample in a study of T-cell memory formation after mild COVID-19. TCRdb reprocessed the 5' RACE reads via MiXCR and lists one record per CDR3 protein. The table records approximately 560,000 distinct CDR3 sequences, 15% to 20% of them present only once. The sample was PBMCs or a T cell subset sorted from them (not recorded which). These receptors originate from an adult woman who had mild COVID-19 (a few samples of this study predate the infection). Cell type and time point are not known.

This clonotype was counted between two and nine times. CDR3 loop: CASSQGGGPQETQYF. The CDR3 coding sequence is TGCGCCAGCAGCCAAGGGGGAGGCCCCCAAGAGACCCAGTACTTC. This chain connects TRBV4-3 to TRBJ2-5; D might be TRBD2 (6 bases). CDR1 and CDR2 (germline): LGHNA, YSLEER. The CDR3 covers 15 residues. The V and J ends lost 1 base and 1 base respectively, with 10 bases between them.

In this sample, this clonotype turned up a few times. CDR3 sequence reads: CASSGNSGPYEQYF. The CDR3 DNA reads TGTGCCAGCAGTGGTAATAGCGGACCCTACGAGCAGTACTTC. This chain joins TRBV2 and TRBJ2-7, with D tentatively TRBD2 (6 bases). The CDR3 spans 14 residues. Trimming removed 4 bases from V and 2 bases from J, with 12 bases in between. Germline CDR1 is SNHLY and CDR2 is FYNNEI.

The genes are TRBV6-2 or TRBV6-3 and TRBJ2-7, with D unclear. The CDR3 contains 15 residues. The V gene's germline CDR1 is MNHEY and CDR2 SVGEGT. Deletions cut 2 bases from V and 2 bases from J, with 13 bases between. The CDR3 DNA follows: TGTGCCAGCAGTTACGTTAGCCTTGGGGCCTACGAGCAGTACTTC. Protein sequence: CASSYVSLGAYEQYF.

This clonotype was seen more than once but under ten times. The CDR3 DNA reads TGCAGCTATTCTAAGGGTGGGGATGGCTACACCTTC. Translating it yields CSYSKGGDGYTF. The rearrangement uses TRBV29-1 and TRBJ1-2; D gene ambiguous. The CDR3 has 12 amino acids. The V end lost 8 bases, the J end lost 6 bases, and 16 bases lay between the germline ends. From germline, CDR1 is SQVTM and CDR2 ANQGSEA.

This clonotype was observed a handful of times. In DNA, the CDR3 is TGTGCCAGCAGCGAGACTAGCGGGAGCTCCTACAATGAGCAGTTCTTC. Translated: CASSETSGSSYNEQFF. The gene calls are TRBV7-9 and TRBJ2-1; 12 bases fit TRBD2. Germline V lookup: CDR1 SEHNR, CDR2 FQNEAQ (reference sequence). The CDR3 loop spans 16 amino acids. J was trimmed by 0 bases and V by 5 bases; bases with no gene match: 2.

V gene TRBV12-3 or TRBV12-4 combines with J gene TRBJ1-2; D unresolved. V dropped 2 bases and J dropped 6 bases, with 7 bases sitting between them. CDR3 size: 12 residues. CDR3 in amino acids: CASSLMGNGYTF. CDR3 DNA sequence: TGTGCCAGCAGTTTAATGGGAAATGGCTACACCTTC.

The rearrangement links TRBV20-1 to TRBJ1-6; tentatively, D is TRBD1 (5 bases). The V gene lost 6 bases and the J gene lost 4 bases, with 13 bases spanning the gap. Per the germline V gene, CDR1 is DFQATT and CDR2 is SNEGSKA (reference sequence). The length of the CDR3 is 14 residues. CDR3 amino acids: CSAPGGFYNSPLHF. The DNA for the CDR3 is TGCAGTGCCCCTGGGGGATTTTATAATTCACCCCTCCACTTT.

This clonotype showed up just a few times. The rearrangement joins TRBV7-7 to TRBJ2-1; TRBD2 agrees at 11 bases. Unmatched junction bases numbered 3, after V lost 2 bases and J lost 6 bases. In germline, CDR1 is SSHAT, CDR2 FNYEAQ (reference sequence). This CDR3 has 15 amino acids. CDR3 nucleotides: TGTGCCAGCAGCTTACTAGCGGGGGGCCTCAATGAGCAGTTCTTC. Translation gives CASSLLAGGLNEQFF.

This clonotype was detected only a few times. For the CDR3, the DNA is TGTGCCACCAGTGATTTTTATCGAGGGGGTAATGAGCAGTTCTTC. Its translation: CATSDFYRGGNEQFF. J is TRBJ2-1 and V is TRBV24-1; D may be TRBD1 (6 bases). Trimming removed 1 base at V and 7 bases at J, with 13 bases between. The germline gives CDR1 KGHDR, CDR2 SFDVKD. The CDR3 extends over 15 amino acids.

This clonotype appeared many times. The V and J genes are TRBV12-3 or TRBV12-4 and TRBJ1-1; D might be TRBD1 (5 bases). CDR3 length: 13 residues. V was trimmed by 4 bases and J by 5 bases, leaving 11 bases between them. The chain's CDR3 is CASSSGGGTEAFF. CDR3 in DNA: TGTGCCAGCAGTTCCGGGGGTGGGACTGAAGCTTTCTTT.

This chain connects TRBV12-3 or TRBV12-4 to TRBJ1-6, with 7 nucleotides matching TRBD1. V lost 1 base, J lost 9 bases, and 6 bases stayed unmatched. This CDR3 has 15 residues. DNA for the CDR3: TGTGCCAGCAGTTTAGGGGGACAGTCTAGTTCACCCCTCCACTTT. It specifies CASSLGGQSSSPLHF.

There are a few counts of this clonotype. The V call is TRBV24-1, the J call TRBJ2-5; TRBD1 matches 8 bases. Per the germline V gene, CDR1 is KGHDR and CDR2 is SFDVKD. The CDR3 runs to 16 residues. V lost 5 bases, J lost 3 bases, and 10 bases stayed unmatched. In nucleotides, the CDR3 is TGTGCCACCAGTGGCGTGGGCAGGGGGCCCGAAGAGACCCAGTACTTC. Encoded protein: CATSGVGRGPEETQYF.

This clonotype was detected only a few times. This chain uses TRBV19 with TRBJ1-2, with D perhaps TRBD1 (6 bases). CDR3 length equals 14 residues. Trimming removed 1 base at V and 4 bases at J, with 10 bases between. Germline CDR1 LNHDA, CDR2 SQIVND (reference sequence). The CDR3 nucleotides are TGTGCCAGTAGTATAGCAGGGGCTGGCTATGGCTACACCTTC. Its translation is CASSIAGAGYGYTF.

This clonotype occurred a few times. The chain recombines TRBV6-2 or TRBV6-3 with TRBJ2-1; D uncertain. The CDR3 has 12 amino acids. Germline-derived CDR1 and CDR2 are MNHEY and SVGEGT. V lost 7 bases and J 10 bases, leaving 14 bases between the germline ends. Here the CDR3 reads CASTHLGLEQFF. In nucleotides, the CDR3 is TGTGCCAGCACCCACTTGGGCCTGGAGCAGTTCTTC.

The CDR3 DNA reads as TGTGCCAGCAGCGTACACGGTAGCTCCTACGAGCAGTACTTC. This codes for CASSVHGSSYEQYF. The chain carries TRBV9 and TRBJ2-7; D is undetermined. Trimming took off 1 base at V and 0 bases at J, with 8 bases between the two ends. This CDR3 has 14 amino acids. Germline CDR1 SGDLS, CDR2 YYNGEE.

The chain carries TRBV20-1 and TRBJ2-1; 9 positions match TRBD2. V lost 0 bases, J lost 4 bases, and 10 bases stayed unmatched. Per the germline V gene, CDR1 is DFQATT and CDR2 is SNEGSKA (reference sequence). The CDR3 length is 17 residues. The CDR3, as DNA: TGCAGTGCTAGAGATTCCGTAGCGGGAGTAGGGTACAATGAGCAGTTCTTC. Protein product: CSARDSVAGVGYNEQFF.

The chain links TRBV20-1 to TRBJ2-1; 11 bases line up with TRBD1. The CDR3 runs 14 residues. Germline assignment: CDR1 DFQATT and CDR2 SNEGSKA (reference sequence). Trimming cost V 6 bases and J 10 bases; bases outside gene matches: 11. The DNA of the CDR3 is TGCAGTGCCACGGACAGGGGGCGTTCCGGGGAGCAGTTCTTC. It codes for CSATDRGRSGEQFF.

The chain recombines TRBV20-1 with TRBJ1-1; D is uncertain. V was clipped by 6 bases and J by 0 bases, with 11 bases between them. Germline V gives CDR1 DFQATT, CDR2 SNEGSKA (reference sequence). This CDR3 comprises 13 residues. CDR3 nucleotide sequence: TGCAGTGCGCGTAGAAGCTTGAACACTGAAGCTTTCTTT. Its translation: CSARRSLNTEAFF.

The chain couples TRBV14 to TRBJ2-1, with no clear D. Germline assignment: CDR1 SGHDN and CDR2 FVKESK. The CDR3 has 14 amino acids. Trimming cost V 4 bases and J 7 bases, with 14 bases left between them. For the CDR3, the DNA is TGTGCCAGCAGCCCGTTGGTTTCGATGAATGAGCAGTTCTTC. It specifies CASSPLVSMNEQFF.

This clonotype was observed a few times. J is TRBJ2-3 and V is TRBV24-1; 8 positions match TRBD2. CDR1 KGHDR and CDR2 SFDVKD come from the germline V gene. This CDR3 region has 18 residues. With 3 bases clipped from V and 0 bases from J, the junction kept 10 bases outside the gene matches. The DNA of the CDR3 is TGTGCCACCAGTGATCCTGGACTAGCTGACACTAGCACAGATACGCAGTATTTT. Residues: CATSDPGLADTSTDTQYF.

This clonotype was seen more than once but under ten times. The chain uses TRBV7-2 and TRBJ1-5; no reliable D call. CDR3 length: 15 amino acids. V dropped 3 bases and J dropped 2 bases, with 11 bases sitting between them. CDR1 and CDR2 from the germline V gene are SGHTA and FQGNSA. The CDR3 spells CASSFGLVGNQPQHF. DNA for the CDR3: TGTGCCAGCAGCTTCGGGTTGGTAGGCAATCAGCCCCAGCATTTT.

The chain employs TRBV25-1 and TRBJ1-6; 9 bases fit TRBD1. V lost 1 base and J lost 9; bases outside the gene matches: 4. Per germline, CDR1 MGHDK and CDR2 SYGVNS. The CDR3 spans 15 residues. In nucleotides, the CDR3 is TGTGCCAGCAGTGAATCCCAGGACAGGGGTTCACCCCTCCACTTT. It codes for CASSESQDRGSPLHF.

The rearrangement joins TRBV20-1 to TRBJ1-6, with a tentative D call TRBD1 (5 bases). The CDR3 extends over 15 amino acids. Germline CDR1 DFQATT, CDR2 SNEGSKA (reference sequence). The CDR3 is CSRRRGSPYNSPLHF. As DNA, the CDR3 is TGCAGCCGACGACGGGGGTCCCCCTATAATTCACCCCTCCACTTT.

The chain is built from TRBV5-6 and TRBJ1-4; the D gene is possibly TRBD1 (5 bases). CDR3 length: 14 amino acids. From germline, CDR1 is SGHDT and CDR2 YYEEEE. Trimming stripped 4 bases from V and 8 bases from J, with 15 bases between. CDR3 residues: CASSPGLPGEKLFF. The CDR3 nucleotides read TGTGCCAGCAGCCCGGGACTCCCCGGGGAAAAACTGTTTTTT.

The chain recombines TRBV18 with TRBJ2-2; D gene uncertain. This CDR3 comprises 14 residues. The V end was cut by 2 bases, the J end by 6 bases, with 10 bases between. CDR1 is KGHSH and CDR2 is LQKENI in the germline V gene. CDR3 DNA sequence: TGTGCCAGCTCACCAATGACAAGGCCCGGGGAGCTGTTTTTT. Protein sequence: CASSPMTRPGELFF.

The V and J genes are TRBV12-3 or TRBV12-4 and TRBJ1-2, with 8 bases fitting TRBD1. The CDR3 is 16 amino acids. The V segment lost 2 bases and the J segment 7 bases; nucleotides outside the gene matches: 12. The CDR3 sequence: CASSLNRRTGTSGYTF. CDR3 sequence (DNA): TGTGCCAGCAGTTTAAATCGAAGGACAGGGACGAGTGGCTACACCTTC.

There are many counts of this clonotype. The chain is built from TRBV20-1 and TRBJ1-3, with D perhaps TRBD1 (5 bases). The V gene lost 0 bases and the J gene lost 4 bases, with 10 bases spanning the gap. There are 14 residues in the CDR3. CDR1 is DFQATT and CDR2 is SNEGSKA in the germline V gene (reference sequence). CDR3 sequence reads: CSAREAGRGNTIYF. As DNA, the CDR3 is TGCAGTGCTAGAGAGGCAGGGAGAGGAAACACCATATATTTT.